The 6 T cell receptor beta chains given below trace back to one sample, sequenced in a study of T cells in Graves' hyperthyroidism and ophthalmopathy. RNA transcripts yielded amplified TCR beta CDR3 regions. A set of HTBI primers served as the primers for a first-round RT-PCR of the TCR CDR3. TCRdb itself ran the multiplex PCR reads through MiXCR, one entry per CDR3 protein. Of hundreds of thousands of distinct CDR3 sequences listed, about a sixth are singletons. Sequencing was performed on blood. The receptors shown here come from a woman aged 25 to 39 with Graves' hyperthyroidism.

Many counts were recorded for this clonotype. This chain connects TRBV20-1 to TRBJ2-1; TRBD2 aligns across 9 bases. The CDR3 covers 15 residues. CDR1 is DFQATT and CDR2 is SNEGSKA in the germline V gene (reference sequence). V shed 1 base, J shed 4 bases, and the junction held 5 bases outside the gene matches. CDR3 protein: CSARVSGLAYNEQFF. The CDR3 DNA is TGCAGTGCTAGAGTGTCGGGACTAGCTTACAATGAGCAGTTCTTC.

The rearrangement uses TRBV6-1 and TRBJ2-7; D perhaps matches TRBD1 (6 bases). V was pared by 9 bases and J by 0 bases, with 12 bases between. This CDR3 spans 13 amino acids. Germline CDR1 is MNHNS and CDR2 is SASEGT. CDR3: CARNQDSSYEQYF. The CDR3 DNA reads TGTGCCAGAAACCAGGACAGCTCCTACGAGCAGTACTTC.

Notes on this clonotype: The germline gene is not matched at one end of the junction; a read error may be the cause. This chain connects TRBV5-6 to TRBJ2-3; TRBD2 agrees at 11 bases. Germline V lookup: CDR1 SGHDT, CDR2 YYEEEE. The CDR3 contains 18 residues. As DNA, the CDR3 is TGTGCCGGCAGCTTAGGTCTAGCGGGAGGCTACTACACAGATACGCAGTATTTT. Translating it yields CAGSLGLAGGYYTDTQYF.

This clonotype was picked up many times. This sequence joins TRBV18 and TRBJ2-7; D ambiguous. The CDR3 runs 15 residues. V lost 4 bases and J 1 base, leaving 14 bases between the germline ends. The germline V gene encodes CDR1 KGHSH and CDR2 LQKENI. The CDR3 region has the DNA TGTGCCAGCTCACAGCTGTCCTCCGGGTCCTACGAGCAGTACTTC. Protein product: CASSQLSSGSYEQYF.

This clonotype was found many times. The chain links TRBV28 to TRBJ1-2; D unresolved. The V end lost 5 bases, the J end lost 8 bases, and 24 bases lay between the germline ends. The germline gives CDR1 MDHEN, CDR2 SYDVKM. CDR3 length: 16 residues. The CDR3 spells CASSIPALGLVGGYTF. In DNA, the CDR3 is TGTGCCAGCAGTATACCTGCACTTGGATTGGTGGGAGGCTACACCTTC.

This sequence joins TRBV19 and TRBJ2-6, with D possibly being TRBD1 (5 bases). CDR3 length equals 15 residues. The V gene's germline CDR1 is LNHDA and CDR2 SQIVND (reference sequence). V was shortened by 3 bases and J by 4 bases, with 10 bases between the two germline ends. As DNA, the CDR3 is TGTGCCAGTAGTATGACTGGGGCCGGGGCCAACGTCCTGACTTTC. It is translated as CASSMTGAGANVLTF.